This section outlines one T cell receptor (beta chain) sequence together with its context. Its antigen is unknown. Authors' methods: Filtering differed since immunoSEQ provided only junctions, with no quality scores. The data were produced by immunoSEQ multiplex PCR, yet TCRdb's version contains in-frame clones alone and is incomplete. For V, J and clone size, that table is used; D and trimming come from the DNA. The data show 900,000 to 1,200,000 clones, with around 82% seen just once and roughly 0.62% held by the top ten. This sample was taken from a study of shared clonotypes between healthy human individuals. Overall study findings and caveats: It was observed that approximately 5% of naive CD4 clonotypes were shared across several donors.

Germline loops: CDR1 LNHDA, CDR2 SQIVND (reference sequence). After removal of 3 bases from V and 3 bases from J, the junction contained 7 bases not matched to a gene. The CDR3 sequence is 16 residues long. Sequenced sample: memory CD4+ T cells from PBMCs. Subset denoted: CD45RA-negative fraction. The gene calls are TRBV19 and TRBJ1-5, with TRBD1 matching over 8 bases. This TCR was recovered from a man younger than 35 in good health. Some clones in this sample may be carry-over from other donors' samples. CDR3 nucleotide sequence: TGTGCCAGTAGTATTCGAGGACAGGGAGCCAATCAGCCCCAGCATTTT. Translating it yields CASSIRGQGANQPQHF.